Listed below are T cell receptor beta chains from one sample, sequenced in a study of blood T cell repertoires in COVID-19. This table comes from immunoSEQ multiplex PCR, and its TCRdb copy is limited to in-frame clones, with some not included. The table lists fewer than 300,000 clones, around 85% of them singletons. Sequencing was carried out using PBMCs or T cells enriched from blood (not recorded which). The receptors shown here come from a woman aged 50 to 65 who had recovered from COVID-19. CDR3s include the opening cysteine and the closing phenylalanine or tryptophan. A clone size is listed for some rows: how often the clone was seen (once, few, many), or a class if it is expanded.

J gene | V gene | clone size | CDR3 protein
TRBJ2-1 | TRBV30 | - | CAWSVTGGFEQFF
TRBJ2-7 | TRBV2 | - | CASGGGLYEQYF
TRBJ2-7 | TRBV18 | - | CASSPPASTYEQYF
TRBJ1-1 | TRBV7-9 | - | CASSSAFDSTEAFF
TRBJ2-1 | TRBV6-2/TRBV6-3 | - | CASSYVGGGAYNEQFF
TRBJ1-4 | TRBV7-9 | - | CASSPAGAHINEKLFF
TRBJ2-3 | TRBV11-3 | few | CASSGGGEIDTQYF
TRBJ2-1 | TRBV27 | - | CASSQLAGGVGEQFF
TRBJ1-2 | TRBV19 | - | CASGQGNYGYTF
TRBJ1-4 | TRBV15 | - | CATSKDITGEKLFF
TRBJ2-5 | TRBV5-1 | - | CASSLNSFGRETQYF
TRBJ2-3 | TRBV30 | - | CAWSVLAGRADTQYF
TRBJ2-7 | TRBV30 | once | CAWGLPEFYEQYF
TRBJ1-3 | TRBV11-2 | - | CASSFMGSAGNTIYF
TRBJ1-2 | TRBV28 | - | CASSLTQYRGQHGYTF
TRBJ2-2 | TRBV5-4 | few | CASSLAGVDTGELFF
TRBJ1-1 | TRBV18 | - | CASSPPKGANTEAFF
TRBJ2-3 | TRBV4-3 | - | CASSQDASGRTDTQYF
TRBJ2-3 | TRBV29-1 | - | CSVTSGSSTDTQYF
TRBJ1-2 | TRBV20-1 | - | CSASVNDRLGVIGGYTF
TRBJ2-2 | TRBV5-8 | - | CASSLVYGSGTGELFF
TRBJ2-5 | TRBV6-5 | - | CASSYSWGGRETQYF
TRBJ1-2 | TRBV3-1/TRBV3-2 | - | CASSPQGASYGYTF
TRBJ2-7 | TRBV5-1 | few | CASSLASSYEQYF
TRBJ2-3 | TRBV27 | few | CASSLLQRGDTDTQYF
TRBJ1-2 | TRBV30 | - | CAWSVSSGYTF
TRBJ1-2 | TRBV2 | few | CAKRSRPNYGYTF
TRBJ1-1 | TRBV3-1/TRBV3-2 | - | CASSQEWDRPFF
TRBJ2-1 | TRBV5-1 | - | CASSRRGQGINEQFF
TRBJ2-1 | TRBV19 | - | CASSLLVYNEQFF
TRBJ2-7 | TRBV7-8 | - | CASSPGLTEGYEQYF
TRBJ1-1 | TRBV28 | - | CASSSNFCVF
TRBJ1-2 | TRBV10-2 | - | CASSFGGIWDGYTF
TRBJ2-2 | TRBV7-9 | - | CASSFLRTDNTGELFF
TRBJ1-4 | TRBV28 | - | CASSFSGSENEKLFF
TRBJ2-1 | TRBV10-3 | few | CAISDSNYNEQFF
TRBJ2-5 | TRBV4-3 | - | CASSQDGTEQETQYF
TRBJ1-1 | TRBV7-9 | once | CASSSPSNTGPPEAFF
TRBJ2-1 | TRBV29-1 | - | CSVGHSYNEQFF
TRBJ1-1 | TRBV5-1 | - | CASIRDSYMNTEAFF
TRBJ1-2 | TRBV24-1 | - | CATSDSTPDRGPGYTF
TRBJ2-1 | TRBV7-8 | - | CASSLPYRGDLNNEQFF
TRBJ2-7 | TRBV28 | few | CASSLTPGTGADEQYF
TRBJ1-2 | TRBV5-6 | - | CASSLGHDNYGYTF
TRBJ2-5 | TRBV5-1 | - | CASSLFATGDGETQYF
TRBJ2-3 | TRBV27 | - | CASSRDRSTDTQYF
TRBJ1-1 | TRBV5-1 | - | CASSSAIRQGDLDTEAFF
TRBJ1-4 | TRBV15 | - | CATSREAQVGEKLFF
TRBJ2-1 | TRBV7-8 | - | CASSPPASGSRNEQFF
TRBJ2-2 | TRBV29-1 | - | CSVEAGNTGELFF
TRBJ1-4 | TRBV6-5 | - | CASSPKRTGDEKLFF
TRBJ2-6 | TRBV24-1 | - | CAIGWTETHSGANVLTF
TRBJ1-2 | TRBV19 | - | CASSSVFPRDRDYGYTF